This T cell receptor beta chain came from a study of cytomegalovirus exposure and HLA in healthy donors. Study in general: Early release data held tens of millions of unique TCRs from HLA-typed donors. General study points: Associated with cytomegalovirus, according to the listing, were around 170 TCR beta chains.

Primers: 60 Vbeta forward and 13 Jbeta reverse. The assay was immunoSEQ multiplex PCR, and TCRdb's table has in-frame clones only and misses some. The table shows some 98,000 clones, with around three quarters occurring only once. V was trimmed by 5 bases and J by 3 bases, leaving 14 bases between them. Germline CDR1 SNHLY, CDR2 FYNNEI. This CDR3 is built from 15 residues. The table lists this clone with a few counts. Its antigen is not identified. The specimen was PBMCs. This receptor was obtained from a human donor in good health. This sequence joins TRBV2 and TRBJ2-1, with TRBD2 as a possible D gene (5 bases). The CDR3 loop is CASSTDSQDYNEQFF. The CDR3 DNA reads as TGTGCCAGCAGTACGGACTCCCAGGACTACAATGAGCAGTTCTTC.